This T cell receptor beta chain was found in a study of cytomegalovirus exposure and HLA in healthy donors. This clone was picked up a small number of times. The antigen remains undetermined. There are 15 residues in the CDR3. Trimming took 6 bases from V and 7 from J; bases not matched to a gene: 10. The germline V gene has CDR1 MNHEY and CDR2 SVGAGI. The PCR had 60 Vbeta and 13 Jbeta primers. Measured with immunoSEQ multiplex PCR; TCRdb has only the in-frame clones, and not every one. This table has roughly 100,000 clones, around 10% appearing once. Study-level findings and limits: A few CMV-associated chains proved CMV antigen-specific in vitro. Reports showed the classifier diagnosing cytomegalovirus status with high specificity and sensitivity. Highly shared variants forming one cluster were likely a sequencing artifact.

The chain has TRBV6-5 and TRBJ2-2; 8 positions agree with TRBD1. This receptor was identified in a man aged 40-49 years in good health and CMV-seropositive. Sequenced sample: PBMCs. Here the CDR3 reads CASSQQQGGFGELFF. As DNA, the CDR3 is TGTGCCAGCAGCCAACAACAGGGGGGTTTCGGGGAGCTGTTTTTT.